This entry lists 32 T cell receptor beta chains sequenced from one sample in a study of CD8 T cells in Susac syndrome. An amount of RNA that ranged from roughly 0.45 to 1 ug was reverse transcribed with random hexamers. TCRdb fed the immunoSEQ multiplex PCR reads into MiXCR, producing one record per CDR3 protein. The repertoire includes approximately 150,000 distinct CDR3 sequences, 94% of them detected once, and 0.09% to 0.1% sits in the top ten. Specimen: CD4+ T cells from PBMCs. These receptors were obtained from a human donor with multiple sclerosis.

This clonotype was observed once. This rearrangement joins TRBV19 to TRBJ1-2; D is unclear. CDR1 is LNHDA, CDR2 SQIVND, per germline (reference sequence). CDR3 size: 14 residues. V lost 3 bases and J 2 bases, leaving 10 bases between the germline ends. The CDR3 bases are TGTGCCAGTAGTATCTCTGCCAGCAACTATGGCTACACCTTC. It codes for CASSISASNYGYTF.

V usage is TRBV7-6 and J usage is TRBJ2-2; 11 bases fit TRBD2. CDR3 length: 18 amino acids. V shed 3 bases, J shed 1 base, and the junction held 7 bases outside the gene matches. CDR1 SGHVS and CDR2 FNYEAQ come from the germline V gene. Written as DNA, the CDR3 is TGTGCCAGCAGCTTCGGCCTAGCGGGAGGAAAGAACACCGGGGAGCTGTTTTTT. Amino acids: CASSFGLAGGKNTGELFF.

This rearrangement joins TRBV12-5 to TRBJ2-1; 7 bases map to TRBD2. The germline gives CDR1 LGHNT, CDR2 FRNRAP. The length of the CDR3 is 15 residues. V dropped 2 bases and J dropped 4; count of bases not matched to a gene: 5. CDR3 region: CASGLRLAEYNEQFF. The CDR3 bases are TGTGCTAGTGGTTTGAGGCTAGCGGAATACAATGAGCAGTTCTTC.

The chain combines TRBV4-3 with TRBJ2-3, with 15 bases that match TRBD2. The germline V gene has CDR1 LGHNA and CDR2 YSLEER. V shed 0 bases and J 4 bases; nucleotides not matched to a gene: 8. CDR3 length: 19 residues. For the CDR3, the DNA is TGCGCCAGCAGCCAAGAGGAAAGGACTAGCGGGAGGGCCGCAGATACGCAGTATTTT. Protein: CASSQEERTSGRAADTQYF.

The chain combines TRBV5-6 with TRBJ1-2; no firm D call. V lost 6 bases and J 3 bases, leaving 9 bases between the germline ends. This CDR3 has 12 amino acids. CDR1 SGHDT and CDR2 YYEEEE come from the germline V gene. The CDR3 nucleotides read TGTGCCAGCACCAACCCGGACTATGGCTACACCTTC. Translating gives CASTNPDYGYTF.

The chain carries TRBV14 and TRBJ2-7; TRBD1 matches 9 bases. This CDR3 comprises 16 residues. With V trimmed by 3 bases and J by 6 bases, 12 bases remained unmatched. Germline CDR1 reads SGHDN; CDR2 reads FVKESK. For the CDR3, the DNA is TGTGCCAGCAGCCACAGATACAGGGGGCGCTTTGGCGAGCAGTACTTC. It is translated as CASSHRYRGRFGEQYF.

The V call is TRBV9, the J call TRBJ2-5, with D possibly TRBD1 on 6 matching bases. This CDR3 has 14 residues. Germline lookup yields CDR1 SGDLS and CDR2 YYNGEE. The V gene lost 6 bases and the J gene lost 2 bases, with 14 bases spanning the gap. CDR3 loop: CASNSLGGQETQYF. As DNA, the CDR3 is TGTGCCAGCAACTCCTTAGGGGGACAAGAGACCCAGTACTTC.

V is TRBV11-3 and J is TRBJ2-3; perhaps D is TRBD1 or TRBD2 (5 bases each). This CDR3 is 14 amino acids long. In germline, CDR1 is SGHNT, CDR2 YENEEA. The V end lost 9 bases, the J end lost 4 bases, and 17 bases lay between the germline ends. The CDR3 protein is CASSTTRGADTQYF. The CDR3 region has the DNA TGTGCCAGTTCGACGACCCGAGGGGCAGATACGCAGTATTTT.

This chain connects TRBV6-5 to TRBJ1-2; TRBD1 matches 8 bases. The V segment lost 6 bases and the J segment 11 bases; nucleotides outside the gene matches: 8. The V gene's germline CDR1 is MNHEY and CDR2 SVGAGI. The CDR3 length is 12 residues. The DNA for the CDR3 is TGTGCCAGCAGGCGGACAGGGCAGTCGTACACCTTC. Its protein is CASRRTGQSYTF.

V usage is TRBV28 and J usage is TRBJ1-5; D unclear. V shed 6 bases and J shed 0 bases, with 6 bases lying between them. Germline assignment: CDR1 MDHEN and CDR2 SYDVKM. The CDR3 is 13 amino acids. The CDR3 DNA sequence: TGTGCCAGCAGATGGCTTAGCAATCAGCCCCAGCATTTT. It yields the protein CASRWLSNQPQHF.

This chain's CDR3 is CAISVGDTQYF. In DNA, the CDR3 is TGTGCCATCAGTGTGGGAGATACGCAGTATTTT. V is TRBV10-3 and J is TRBJ2-3, with D uncertain. There are 11 residues in the CDR3. The V gene lost 4 bases and the J gene lost 5 bases, with 4 bases spanning the gap. CDR1 is ENHRY and CDR2 is SYGVKD in the germline V gene.

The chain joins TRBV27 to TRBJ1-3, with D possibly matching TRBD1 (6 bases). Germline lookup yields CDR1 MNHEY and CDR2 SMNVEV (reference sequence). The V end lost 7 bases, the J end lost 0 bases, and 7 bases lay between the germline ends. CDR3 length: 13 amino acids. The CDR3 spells CASKTGSGNTIYF. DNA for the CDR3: TGTGCCAGCAAGACAGGCTCTGGAAACACCATATATTTT.

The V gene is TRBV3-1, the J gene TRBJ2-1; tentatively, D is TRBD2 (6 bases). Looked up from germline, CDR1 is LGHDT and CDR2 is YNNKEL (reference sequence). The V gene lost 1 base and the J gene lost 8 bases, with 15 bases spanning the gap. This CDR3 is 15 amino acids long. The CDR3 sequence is CASSQGAAGGHEQFF. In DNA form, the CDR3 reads TGTGCCAGCAGCCAAGGGGCGGCAGGAGGGCATGAGCAGTTCTTC.

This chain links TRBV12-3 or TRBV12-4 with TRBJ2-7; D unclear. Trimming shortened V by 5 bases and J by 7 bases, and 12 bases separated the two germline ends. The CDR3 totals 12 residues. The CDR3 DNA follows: TGTGCCAGCAGTAACATAGTGGGGGAGCAGTACTTC. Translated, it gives CASSNIVGEQYF.

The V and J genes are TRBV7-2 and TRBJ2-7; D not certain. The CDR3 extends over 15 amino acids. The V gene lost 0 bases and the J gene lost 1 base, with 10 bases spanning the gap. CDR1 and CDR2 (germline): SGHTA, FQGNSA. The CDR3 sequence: CASSLANRRSYEQYF. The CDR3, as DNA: TGTGCCAGCAGCTTAGCCAATAGGCGTTCCTACGAGCAGTACTTC.

CDR3: CASSLRDFYEQYF. CDR3 nucleotides: TGTGCCAGCAGCTTAAGGGATTTCTACGAGCAGTACTTC. The rearrangement uses TRBV7-9 and TRBJ2-7; the D is unclear. Germline V gene data show CDR1 as SEHNR and CDR2 as FQNEAQ (reference sequence). The CDR3 runs to 13 residues. V lost 2 bases, J lost 3 bases, and 8 bases lay in between.

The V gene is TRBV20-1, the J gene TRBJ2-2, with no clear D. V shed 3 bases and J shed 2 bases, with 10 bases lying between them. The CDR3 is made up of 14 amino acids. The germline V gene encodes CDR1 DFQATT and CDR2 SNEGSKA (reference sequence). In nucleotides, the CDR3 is TGCAGTGCTAGCGAGATGGGTAACACCGGGGAGCTGTTTTTT. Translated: CSASEMGNTGELFF.

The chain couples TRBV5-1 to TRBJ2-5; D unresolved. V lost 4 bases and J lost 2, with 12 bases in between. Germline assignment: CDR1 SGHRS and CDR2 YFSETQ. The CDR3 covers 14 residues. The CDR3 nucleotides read TGCGCCAGCAGCACACAACCGGGTCAAGAGACCCAGTACTTC. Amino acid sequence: CASSTQPGQETQYF. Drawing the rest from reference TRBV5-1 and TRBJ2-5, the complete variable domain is KAGVTQTPRYLIKTRGQQVTLSCSPISGHRSVSWYQQTPGQGLQFLFEYFSETQRNKGNFPGRFSGRQFSNSRSEMNVSTLELGDSALYLCASSTQPGQETQYFGPGTRLLVL.

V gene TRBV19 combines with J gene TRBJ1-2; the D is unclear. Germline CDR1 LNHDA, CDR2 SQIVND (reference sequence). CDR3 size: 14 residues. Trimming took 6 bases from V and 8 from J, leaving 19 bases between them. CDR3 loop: CASSLRLGVRGYTF. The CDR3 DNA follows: TGTGCCAGTAGCTTAAGGCTCGGGGTTCGGGGCTACACCTTC.

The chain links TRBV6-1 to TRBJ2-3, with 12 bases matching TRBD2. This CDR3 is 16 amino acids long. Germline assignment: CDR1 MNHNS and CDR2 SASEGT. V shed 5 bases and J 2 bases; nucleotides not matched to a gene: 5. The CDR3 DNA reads TGTGCCAGCAGTCCCGGACTAGCGGGACCCACAGATACGCAGTATTTT. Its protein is CASSPGLAGPTDTQYF.

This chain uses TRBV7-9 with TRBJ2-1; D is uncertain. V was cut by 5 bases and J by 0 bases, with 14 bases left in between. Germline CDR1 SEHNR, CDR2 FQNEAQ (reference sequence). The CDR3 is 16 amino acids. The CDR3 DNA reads TGTGCCAGCAGCCCCCGGACGGCTAGCTCCTACAATGAGCAGTTCTTC. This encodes CASSPRTASSYNEQFF.

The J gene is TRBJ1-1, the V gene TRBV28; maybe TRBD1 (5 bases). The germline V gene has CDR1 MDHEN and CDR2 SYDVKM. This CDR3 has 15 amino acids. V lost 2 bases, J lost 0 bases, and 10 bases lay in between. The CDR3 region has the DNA TGTGCCAGCAGTTTAGGCGGGGGGATGAACACTGAAGCTTTCTTT. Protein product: CASSLGGGMNTEAFF.

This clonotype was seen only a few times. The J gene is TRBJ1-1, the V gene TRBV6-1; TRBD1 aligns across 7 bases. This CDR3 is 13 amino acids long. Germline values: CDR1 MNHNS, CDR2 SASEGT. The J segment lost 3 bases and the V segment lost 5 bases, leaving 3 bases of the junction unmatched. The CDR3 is CASSTDRDTEAFF. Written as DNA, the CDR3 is TGTGCCAGCAGTACAGACAGGGACACTGAAGCTTTCTTT.

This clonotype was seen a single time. The CDR3 protein is CASSLDFGAEAFF. The DNA for the CDR3 is TGTGCCAGCAGCTTAGATTTCGGAGCTGAAGCTTTCTTT. The rearrangement links TRBV7-9 to TRBJ1-1, with D hard to call. The germline V and J ends were trimmed by 1 base and 6 bases, with 9 bases remaining between them. Germline V CDR1 and CDR2: SEHNR, FQNEAQ (reference sequence). The CDR3 is 13 residues long.

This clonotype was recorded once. The CDR3 reads CASSPSRGGETQYF. CDR3 coding DNA: TGTGCCAGCTCACCAAGCAGGGGGGGCGAGACCCAGTACTTC. The rearrangement uses TRBV18 and TRBJ2-5; either TRBD1 or TRBD2 may supply D (7 bases each). The CDR3 runs 14 residues. Germline V lookup: CDR1 KGHSH, CDR2 LQKENI. Trimming took off 2 bases at V and 5 bases at J, with 12 bases between the two ends.

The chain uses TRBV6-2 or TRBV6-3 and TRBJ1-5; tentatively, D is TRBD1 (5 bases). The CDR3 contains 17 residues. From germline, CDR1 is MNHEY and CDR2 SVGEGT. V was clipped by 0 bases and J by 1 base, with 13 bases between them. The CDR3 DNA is TGTGCCAGCAGTTACTCGAGGGGCATCAAGAGCAATCAGCCCCAGCATTTT. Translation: CASSYSRGIKSNQPQHF.

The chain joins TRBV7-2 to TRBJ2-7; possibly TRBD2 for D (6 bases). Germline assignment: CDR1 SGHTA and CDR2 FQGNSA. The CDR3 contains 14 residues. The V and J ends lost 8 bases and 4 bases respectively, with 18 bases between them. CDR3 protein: CASGGGLAQYEQYF. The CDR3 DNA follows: TGTGCCAGCGGCGGAGGTCTAGCGCAATACGAGCAGTACTTC. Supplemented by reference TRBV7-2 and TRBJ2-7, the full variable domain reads GAGVSQSPSNKVTEKGKDVELRCDPISGHTALYWYRQSLGQGLEFLIYFQGNSAPDKSGLPSDRFSAERTGGSVSTLTIQRTQQEDSAVYLCASGGGLAQYEQYFGPGTRLTVT.

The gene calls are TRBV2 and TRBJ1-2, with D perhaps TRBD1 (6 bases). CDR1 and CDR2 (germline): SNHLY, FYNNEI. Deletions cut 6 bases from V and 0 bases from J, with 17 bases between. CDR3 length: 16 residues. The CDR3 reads CASSLWTENTNYGYTF. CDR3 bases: TGTGCCAGCAGCCTGTGGACAGAGAATACTAACTATGGCTACACCTTC.

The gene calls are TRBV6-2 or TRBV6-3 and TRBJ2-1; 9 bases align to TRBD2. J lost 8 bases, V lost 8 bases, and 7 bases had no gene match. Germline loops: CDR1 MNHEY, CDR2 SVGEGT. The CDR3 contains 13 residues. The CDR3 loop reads CASRLAELDEQFF. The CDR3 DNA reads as TGTGCCAGCCGACTAGCGGAGCTGGATGAGCAGTTCTTC.

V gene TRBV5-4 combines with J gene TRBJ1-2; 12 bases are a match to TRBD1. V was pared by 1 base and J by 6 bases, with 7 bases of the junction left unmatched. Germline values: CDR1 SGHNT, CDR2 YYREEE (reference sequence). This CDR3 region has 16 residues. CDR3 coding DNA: TGTGCCAGCAGCTTGTTAGGGACAGGGGGCATTGATGGCTACACCTTC. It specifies CASSLLGTGGIDGYTF. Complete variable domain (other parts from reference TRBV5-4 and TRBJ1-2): ETGVTQSPTHLIKTRGQQVTLRCSSQSGHNTVSWYQQALGQGPQFIFQYYREEENGRGNFPPRFSGLQFPNYSSELNVNALELDDSALYLCASSLLGTGGIDGYTFGSGTRLTVV.

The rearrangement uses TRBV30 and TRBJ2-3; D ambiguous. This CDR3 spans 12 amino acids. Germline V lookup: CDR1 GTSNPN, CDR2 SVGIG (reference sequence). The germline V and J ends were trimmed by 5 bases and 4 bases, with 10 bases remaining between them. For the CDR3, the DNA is TGTGCCTGGGTCCAGACTGCAGATACGCAGTATTTT. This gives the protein CAWVQTADTQYF.

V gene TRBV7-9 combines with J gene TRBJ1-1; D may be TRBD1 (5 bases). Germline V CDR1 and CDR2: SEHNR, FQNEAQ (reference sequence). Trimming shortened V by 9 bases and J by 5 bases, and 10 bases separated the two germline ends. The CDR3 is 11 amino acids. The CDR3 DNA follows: TGTGCCAGTACAGGTCGGACTGAAGCTTTCTTT. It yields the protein CASTGRTEAFF.